What follows are 7 T cell receptor beta chains derived from one specimen sequenced in a study of cytomegalovirus exposure and HLA in healthy donors. Primers: 60 Vbeta forward and 13 Jbeta reverse. The table came from immunoSEQ multiplex PCR; TCRdb's copy has only in-frame clones and leaves some out. This sample carries around 99,000 clones, nearly 70% of them seen once, and the ten largest clones take around 5.4%. Sequencing was done on a sample of PBMCs. The origin of the receptors is a woman in her 70s in good health and CMV-seropositive.

The rearrangement joins TRBV7-9 to TRBJ2-7; 7 bases map to TRBD1. V lost 6 bases to trimming and J lost 0 bases; unmatched junction nucleotides: 5. The CDR3 is made up of 14 amino acids. Germline CDR1 SEHNR, CDR2 FQNEAQ (reference sequence). CDR3 nucleotide sequence: TGTGCCAGCAGTGACAGGGTGAGCTCCTACGAGCAGTACTTC. It translates to CASSDRVSSYEQYF.

V gene TRBV6-5 combines with J gene TRBJ1-1; the D gene is possibly TRBD1 (5 bases). V lost 6 bases and J lost 1, with 9 bases in between. Germline V CDR1 and CDR2: MNHEY, SVGAGI. CDR3 length: 13 amino acids. The CDR3: CASRGTGNTEAFF. CDR3 nucleotides: TGTGCCAGCAGGGGAACAGGGAACACTGAAGCTTTCTTT.

This chain links TRBV5-1 with TRBJ1-1; the D gene is possibly TRBD1 (5 bases). V shed 2 bases and J shed 2 bases, with 13 bases lying between them. CDR1 and CDR2 from the germline V gene are SGHRS and YFSETQ. The CDR3 consists of 15 residues. CDR3 loop: CASSFSGLPNTEAFF. CDR3 coding DNA: TGCGCCAGCAGCTTTTCGGGACTCCCCAACACTGAAGCTTTCTTT.

V gene TRBV6-1 combines with J gene TRBJ1-6, with D hard to call. From germline, CDR1 is MNHNS and CDR2 SASEGT. CDR3 length equals 15 residues. The V and J ends lost 6 bases and 1 base respectively, with 10 bases between them. CDR3 sequence reads: CASRGGWSYNSPLHF. In DNA form, the CDR3 reads TGTGCCAGCAGGGGAGGGTGGTCCTATAATTCACCCCTCCACTTT.

A few counts support this clone. This chain connects TRBV6-5 to TRBJ2-1, with no clear D. This CDR3 comprises 11 residues. Germline-derived CDR1 and CDR2 are MNHEY and SVGAGI. Trimming stripped 7 bases from V and 8 bases from J, with 9 bases between. The CDR3 reads CASTGLDEQFF. For the CDR3, the DNA is TGTGCCAGCACGGGTCTCGATGAGCAGTTCTTC.

The V gene is TRBV14, the J gene TRBJ1-2; D is unclear. The CDR3 runs to 12 residues. V was trimmed by 7 bases and J by 8 bases, leaving 14 bases between them. Germline CDR1 SGHDN, CDR2 FVKESK. This CDR3 reads CASIPTQKGYTF. The CDR3 DNA is TGTGCCAGCATCCCCACCCAGAAAGGCTACACCTTC.

The chain links TRBV2 to TRBJ2-7; 12 positions agree with TRBD2. V shed 4 bases and J 6 bases; nucleotides not matched to a gene: 4. CDR1 and CDR2 from the germline V gene are SNHLY and FYNNEI. CDR3 size: 14 residues. CDR3 residues: CASSVSSGGAEQYF. The CDR3 bases are TGTGCCAGCAGTGTCTCTAGCGGGGGGGCCGAGCAGTACTTC.